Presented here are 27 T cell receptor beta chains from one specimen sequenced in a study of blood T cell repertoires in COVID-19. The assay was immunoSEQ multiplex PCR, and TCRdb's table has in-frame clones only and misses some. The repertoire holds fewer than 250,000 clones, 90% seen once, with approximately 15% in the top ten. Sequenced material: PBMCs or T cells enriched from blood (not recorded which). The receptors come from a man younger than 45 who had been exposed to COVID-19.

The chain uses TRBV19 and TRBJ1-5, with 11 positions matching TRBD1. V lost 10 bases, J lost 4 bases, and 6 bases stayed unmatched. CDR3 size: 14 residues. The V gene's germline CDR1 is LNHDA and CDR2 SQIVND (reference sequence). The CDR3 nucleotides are TGTGCCACCGCCGGGACAGGGGGTAATCAGCCCCAGCATTTT. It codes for CATAGTGGNQPQHF.

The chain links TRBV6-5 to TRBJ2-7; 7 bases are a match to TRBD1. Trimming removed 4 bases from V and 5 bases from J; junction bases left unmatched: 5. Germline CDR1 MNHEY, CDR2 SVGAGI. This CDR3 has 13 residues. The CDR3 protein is CASSSEGAHEQYF. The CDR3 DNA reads TGTGCCAGCAGTTCTGAGGGGGCCCACGAGCAGTACTTC.

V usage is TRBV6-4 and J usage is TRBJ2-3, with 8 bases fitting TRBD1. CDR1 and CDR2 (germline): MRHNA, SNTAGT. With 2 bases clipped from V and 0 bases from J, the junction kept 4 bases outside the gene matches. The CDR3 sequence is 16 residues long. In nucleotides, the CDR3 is TGTGCCAGCAGTGACCCGGGACAGGAAAGCACAGATACGCAGTATTTT. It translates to CASSDPGQESTDTQYF.

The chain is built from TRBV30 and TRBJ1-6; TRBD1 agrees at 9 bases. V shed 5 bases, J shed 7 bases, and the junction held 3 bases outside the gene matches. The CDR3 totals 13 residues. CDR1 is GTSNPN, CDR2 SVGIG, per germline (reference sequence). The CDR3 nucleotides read TGTGCCTGGCGCACAGGGGGCAATTCACCCCTCCACTTT. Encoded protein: CAWRTGGNSPLHF.

The CDR3 reads CASSLQGQFPGELFF. The DNA for the CDR3 is TGTGCCAGCAGCCTGCAGGGACAGTTCCCCGGGGAGCTGTTTTTT. The genes are TRBV5-6 and TRBJ2-2; 7 bases agree with TRBD1. The junction had 9 bases not matched to a gene; V was cut back by 4 bases and J by 6 bases. The germline CDR1 and CDR2 sequences are SGHDT and YYEEEE. The CDR3 has 15 amino acids.

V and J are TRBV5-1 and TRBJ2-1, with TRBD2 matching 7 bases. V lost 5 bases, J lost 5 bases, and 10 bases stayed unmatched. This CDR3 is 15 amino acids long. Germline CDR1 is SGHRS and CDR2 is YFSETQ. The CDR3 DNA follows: TGCGCCAGCAGTCCGGGGGACGGGACTAACAATGAGCAGTTCTTC. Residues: CASSPGDGTNNEQFF.

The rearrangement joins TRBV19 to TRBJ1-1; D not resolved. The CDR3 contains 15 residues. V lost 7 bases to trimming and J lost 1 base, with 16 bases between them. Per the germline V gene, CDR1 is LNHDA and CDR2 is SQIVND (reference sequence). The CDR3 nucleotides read TGTGCCAGTACCTTATCGTACCGGGGGAACACTGAAGCTTTCTTT. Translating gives CASTLSYRGNTEAFF.

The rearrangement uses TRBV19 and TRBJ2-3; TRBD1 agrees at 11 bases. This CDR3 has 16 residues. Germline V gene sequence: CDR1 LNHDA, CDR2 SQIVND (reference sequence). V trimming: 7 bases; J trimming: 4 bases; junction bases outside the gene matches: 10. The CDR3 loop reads CASKGLGQGEADTQYF. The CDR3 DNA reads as TGTGCCAGTAAGGGCCTGGGACAGGGGGAGGCAGATACGCAGTATTTT.

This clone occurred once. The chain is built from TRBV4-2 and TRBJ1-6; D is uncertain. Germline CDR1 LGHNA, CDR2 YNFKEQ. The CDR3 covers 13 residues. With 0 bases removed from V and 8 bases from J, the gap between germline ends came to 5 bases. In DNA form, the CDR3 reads TGTGCCAGCAGCCAAGATAGAGATTCACCCCTCCACTTT. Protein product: CASSQDRDSPLHF.

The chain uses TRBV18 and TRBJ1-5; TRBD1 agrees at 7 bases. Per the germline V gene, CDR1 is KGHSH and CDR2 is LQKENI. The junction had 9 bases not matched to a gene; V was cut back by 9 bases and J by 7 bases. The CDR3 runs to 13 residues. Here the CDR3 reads CASLTGPGQPQHF. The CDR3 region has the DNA TGTGCCAGTCTGACAGGGCCGGGACAGCCCCAGCATTTT.

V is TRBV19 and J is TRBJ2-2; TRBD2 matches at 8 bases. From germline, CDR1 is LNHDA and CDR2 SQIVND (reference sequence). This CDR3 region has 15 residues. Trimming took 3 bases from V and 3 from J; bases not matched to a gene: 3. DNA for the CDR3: TGTGCCAGTAGTATTGTCGGGGGGGACACCGGGGAGCTGTTTTTT. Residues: CASSIVGGDTGELFF.

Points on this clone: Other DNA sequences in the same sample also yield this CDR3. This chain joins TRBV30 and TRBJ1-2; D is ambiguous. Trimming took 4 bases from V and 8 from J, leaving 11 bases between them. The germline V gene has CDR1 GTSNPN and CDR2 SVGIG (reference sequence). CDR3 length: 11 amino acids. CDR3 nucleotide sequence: TGTGCCTGGAATGCAGGAGGAGGCTACACCTTC. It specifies CAWNAGGGYTF.

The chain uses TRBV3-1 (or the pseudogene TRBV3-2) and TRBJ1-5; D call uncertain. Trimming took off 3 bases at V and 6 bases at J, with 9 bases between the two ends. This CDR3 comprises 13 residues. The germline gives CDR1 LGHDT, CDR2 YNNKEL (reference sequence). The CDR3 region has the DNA TGTGCCAGCAGCCAGGGAGGCGGTCAGCCCCAGCATTTT. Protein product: CASSQGGGQPQHF.

CDR3 sequence: CASTPQALGGVYNSPLHF. In nucleotides, the CDR3 is TGTGCCAGTACCCCACAGGCTTTGGGAGGGGTCTATAATTCACCCCTCCACTTT. The chain is built from TRBV19 and TRBJ1-6; TRBD1 might be the D (5 bases). Trimming pared 7 bases from V and 3 bases from J, leaving 22 bases between. This CDR3 region has 18 residues. From germline, CDR1 is LNHDA and CDR2 SQIVND (reference sequence).

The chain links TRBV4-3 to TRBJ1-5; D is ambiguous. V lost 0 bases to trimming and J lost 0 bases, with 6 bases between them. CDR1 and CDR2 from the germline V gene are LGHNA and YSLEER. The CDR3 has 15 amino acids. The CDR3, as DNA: TGCGCCAGCAGCCAAGATGGCGGTAGCAATCAGCCCCAGCATTTT. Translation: CASSQDGGSNQPQHF.

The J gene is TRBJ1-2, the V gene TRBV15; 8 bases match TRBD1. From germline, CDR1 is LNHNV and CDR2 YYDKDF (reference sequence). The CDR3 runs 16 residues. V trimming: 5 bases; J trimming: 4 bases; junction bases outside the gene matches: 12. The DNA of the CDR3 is TGTGCCACCAGCGGGGATTACGGACAGGGCCGCTATGGCTACACCTTC. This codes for CATSGDYGQGRYGYTF.

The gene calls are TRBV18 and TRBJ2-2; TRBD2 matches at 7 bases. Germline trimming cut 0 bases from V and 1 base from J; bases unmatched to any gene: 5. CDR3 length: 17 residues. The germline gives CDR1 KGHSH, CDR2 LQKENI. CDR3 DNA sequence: TGTGCCAGCTCACCACCAAAGCGGGGACTGAACACCGGGGAGCTGTTTTTT. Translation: CASSPPKRGLNTGELFF.

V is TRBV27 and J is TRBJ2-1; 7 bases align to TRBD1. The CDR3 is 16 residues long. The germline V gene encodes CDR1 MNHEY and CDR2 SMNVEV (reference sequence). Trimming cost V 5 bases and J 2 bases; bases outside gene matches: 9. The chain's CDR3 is CASSLNRGRTYNEQFF. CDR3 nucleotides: TGTGCCAGCAGTCTCAACAGGGGACGAACCTACAATGAGCAGTTCTTC.

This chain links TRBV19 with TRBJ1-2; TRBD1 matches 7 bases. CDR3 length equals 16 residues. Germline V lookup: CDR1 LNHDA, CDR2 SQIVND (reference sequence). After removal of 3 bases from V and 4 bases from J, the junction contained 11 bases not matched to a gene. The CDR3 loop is CASSIGPTGARYGYTF. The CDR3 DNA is TGTGCCAGTAGTATCGGCCCAACAGGGGCCCGCTATGGCTACACCTTC.

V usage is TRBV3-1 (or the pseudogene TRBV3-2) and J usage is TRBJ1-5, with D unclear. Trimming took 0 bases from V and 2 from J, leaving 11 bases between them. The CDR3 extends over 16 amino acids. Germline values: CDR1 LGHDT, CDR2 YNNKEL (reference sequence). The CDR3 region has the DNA TGTGCCAGCAGCCAAGATCGGAGGAGGGGCAATCAGCCCCAGCATTTT. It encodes CASSQDRRRGNQPQHF.

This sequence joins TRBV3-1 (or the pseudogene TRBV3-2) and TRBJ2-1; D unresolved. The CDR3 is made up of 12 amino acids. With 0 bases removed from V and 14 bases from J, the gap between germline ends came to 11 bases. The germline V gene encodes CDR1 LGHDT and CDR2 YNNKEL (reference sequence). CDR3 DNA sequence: TGTGCCAGCAGCCAAGAGGGTCATCGGGAGTTCTTC. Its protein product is CASSQEGHREFF.

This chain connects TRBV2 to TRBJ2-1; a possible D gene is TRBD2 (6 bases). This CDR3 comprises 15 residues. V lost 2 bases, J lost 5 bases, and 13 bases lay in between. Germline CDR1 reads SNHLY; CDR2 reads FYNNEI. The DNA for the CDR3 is TGTGCCAGCAGTGAAACGGTGTCGGGGGACAATGAGCAGTTCTTC. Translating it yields CASSETVSGDNEQFF.

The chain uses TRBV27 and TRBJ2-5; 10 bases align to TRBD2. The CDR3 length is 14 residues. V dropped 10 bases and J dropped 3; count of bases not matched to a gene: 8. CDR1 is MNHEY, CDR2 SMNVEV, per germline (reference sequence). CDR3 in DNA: TGTGCCACCAAAGCGGGGGGGCATAAAGAGACCCAGTACTTC. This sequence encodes CATKAGGHKETQYF.

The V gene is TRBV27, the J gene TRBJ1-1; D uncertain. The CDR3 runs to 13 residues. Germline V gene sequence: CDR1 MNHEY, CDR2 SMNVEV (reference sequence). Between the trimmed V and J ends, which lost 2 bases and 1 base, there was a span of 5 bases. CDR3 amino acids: CASSLVKNTEAFF. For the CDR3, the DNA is TGTGCCAGCAGTTTAGTTAAGAACACTGAAGCTTTCTTT.

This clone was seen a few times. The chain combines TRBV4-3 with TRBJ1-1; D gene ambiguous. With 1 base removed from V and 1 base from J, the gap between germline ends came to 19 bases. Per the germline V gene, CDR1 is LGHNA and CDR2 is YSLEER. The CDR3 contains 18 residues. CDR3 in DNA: TGCGCCAGCAGCCAAGCGGTTATATTTGGGGAGGAGAACACTGAAGCTTTCTTT. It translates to CASSQAVIFGEENTEAFF.

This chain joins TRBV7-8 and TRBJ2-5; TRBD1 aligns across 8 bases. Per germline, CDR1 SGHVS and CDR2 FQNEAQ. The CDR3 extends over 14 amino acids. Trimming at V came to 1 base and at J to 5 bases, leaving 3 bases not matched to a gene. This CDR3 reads CASSLEQGAETQYF. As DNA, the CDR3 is TGTGCCAGCAGCTTAGAGCAGGGGGCCGAGACCCAGTACTTC.

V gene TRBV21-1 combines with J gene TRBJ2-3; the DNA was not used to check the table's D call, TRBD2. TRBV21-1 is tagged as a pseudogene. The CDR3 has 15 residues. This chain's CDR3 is CASSKGRNSTDTQYF. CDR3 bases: TGTGCCAGCAGCAAAGGGAGGAATAGCACAGATACGCAGTATTTT.